The clone carrying this TCR beta chain was detected many times. Its antigen is currently unknown. This entry is derived from a study of identical twins. Study-wide results and limits: Zero-insertion analyses were open to partial confounding by invariant MAIT and iNKT cells. Monozygotic twin pairs showed more out-of-frame TCR alpha sharing than models estimated.

All donors comprised healthy Caucasians. Trimming stripped 6 bases from V and 9 bases from J, with 16 bases between. The CDR3 spans 13 residues. Germline CDR1 is MNHEY and CDR2 is SMNVEV (reference sequence). After template switching added a universal primer site, the resulting cDNA carried unique molecular identifiers. Using its own MiXCR run on the 5' RACE reads, TCRdb lists one record per CDR3 protein. The data show 150,000 or so distinct CDR3 sequences, around 3.4% seen once. This chain uses TRBV27 with TRBJ2-3, with D hard to call. The sample was memory T cells sorted from blood. This receptor was taken from a young man in good health. Here the CDR3 reads CASSSTNPSTQYF. CDR3 nucleotide sequence: TGTGCCAGCAGCTCAACAAACCCCAGCACGCAGTATTTT.